The 28 T cell receptor beta chains below were found in one sample sequenced in a study of T cell responses to AZD1222 COVID-19 vaccine. The protocol was immunoSEQ multiplex PCR, while the TCRdb copy is restricted to in-frame clones and leaves out a portion. The data contain about 140,000 clones, around 93% of them singletons. The sample here was peripheral blood, taken on day 0 of AZD1222 vaccination. These receptors were obtained from an adult in good health.

The CDR3 loop reads CASSPPGTQTGNSGYGYTF. CDR3 nucleotide sequence: TGTGCCAGCTCACCACCGGGTACTCAGACAGGGAATTCTGGCTATGGCTACACCTTC. This chain uses TRBV18 with TRBJ1-2, with 7 bases matching TRBD1. V gave up 0 bases and J gave up 4 bases; unmatched junction bases: 17. Germline V gene sequence: CDR1 KGHSH, CDR2 LQKENI. The CDR3 loop spans 19 amino acids.

V is TRBV27 and J is TRBJ1-1; D gene uncertain. Per germline, CDR1 MNHEY and CDR2 SMNVEV (reference sequence). The CDR3 is 12 residues long. Trimming left V 4 bases short and J 1 base short, with 4 bases between. The CDR3 DNA sequence: TGTGCCAGCAGTTCCAGGAACACTGAAGCTTTCTTT. It translates to CASSSRNTEAFF.

The gene calls are TRBV11-2 and TRBJ1-1; perhaps TRBD1 as D (5 bases). Germline V gene lookup returns CDR1 SGHAT and CDR2 FQNNGV. Trimming took off 6 bases at V and 2 bases at J, with 10 bases between the two ends. The CDR3 consists of 13 residues. CDR3: CASRRTLNTEAFF. CDR3 DNA sequence: TGTGCCAGCAGGAGGACACTAAACACTGAAGCTTTCTTT.

This chain connects TRBV7-2 to TRBJ2-6; D is possibly TRBD1 (5 bases). Germline loops: CDR1 SGHTA, CDR2 FQGNSA. V was clipped by 3 bases and J by 0 bases, with 6 bases between them. The CDR3 is made up of 15 amino acids. CDR3 amino acids: CASSFQGSGANVLTF. CDR3 coding DNA: TGTGCCAGCAGCTTTCAGGGCTCTGGGGCCAACGTCCTGACTTTC.

The chain links TRBV7-2 to TRBJ1-1; D gene unclear. The V and J ends lost 5 bases and 1 base respectively, with 14 bases between them. This CDR3 is 15 amino acids long. Per germline, CDR1 SGHTA and CDR2 FQGNSA. CDR3 residues: CASSLFSGRNTEAFF. The CDR3 nucleotides are TGTGCCAGCAGCCTCTTTTCTGGGAGGAACACTGAAGCTTTCTTT.

Only one count was recorded for this clone. The CDR3 sequence: CASSLGGGSDSYEQYF. The CDR3 DNA reads as TGTGCCAGCAGCTTAGGGGGCGGGAGTGATTCCTACGAGCAGTACTTC. The V and J genes are TRBV11-2 and TRBJ2-7; TRBD2 agrees at 7 bases. Germline CDR1 is SGHAT and CDR2 is FQNNGV. J lost 1 base, V lost 1 base, and 7 bases had no gene match. CDR3 length: 16 amino acids.

The chain links TRBV18 to TRBJ1-5, with D possibly being TRBD1 (6 bases). Per the germline V gene, CDR1 is KGHSH and CDR2 is LQKENI. This CDR3 has 16 amino acids. The germline V and J ends were trimmed by 0 bases and 5 bases, with 14 bases remaining between them. The CDR3 nucleotides are TGTGCCAGCTCACCACCAGGGACAAGGGGAGATCAGCCCCAGCATTTT. Translation gives CASSPPGTRGDQPQHF.

The CDR3 region is CSAYGQGAYTF. DNA of the CDR3: TGCAGTGCTTATGGACAGGGCGCCTACACCTTC. The gene calls are TRBV20-1 and TRBJ1-2; 8 nucleotides align to TRBD1. After removal of 5 bases from V and 10 bases from J, the junction contained 6 bases not matched to a gene. CDR3 length equals 11 residues. The V gene's germline CDR1 is DFQATT and CDR2 SNEGSKA (reference sequence).

This rearrangement joins TRBV19 to TRBJ1-1; D is possibly TRBD1 (6 bases). CDR1 LNHDA and CDR2 SQIVND come from the germline V gene (reference sequence). With 6 bases removed from V and 4 bases from J, the gap between germline ends came to 15 bases. CDR3 size: 14 residues. The CDR3 sequence: CASSQQGSFTEAFF. CDR3 nucleotide sequence: TGTGCCAGTAGCCAACAGGGTAGTTTCACTGAAGCTTTCTTT.

The genes are TRBV7-8 and TRBJ1-4; D is undetermined. With 4 bases removed from V and 6 bases from J, the gap between germline ends came to 6 bases. Per the germline V gene, CDR1 is SGHVS and CDR2 is FQNEAQ. The CDR3 runs to 12 residues. In DNA, the CDR3 is TGTGCCAGCAGCTCGGCGCATGAAAAACTGTTTTTT. Amino acid sequence: CASSSAHEKLFF.

This rearrangement joins TRBV2 to TRBJ2-5; tentative D call: TRBD1 (5 bases). Germline V gene sequence: CDR1 SNHLY, CDR2 FYNNEI. The V and J ends lost 0 bases and 5 bases respectively, with 13 bases between them. This CDR3 has 15 amino acids. The CDR3 here is CASSEARGRWETQYF. CDR3 nucleotide sequence: TGTGCCAGCAGTGAAGCAAGGGGAAGGTGGGAGACCCAGTACTTC.

The chain links TRBV3-1 (or the pseudogene TRBV3-2) to TRBJ1-1; no clear D. Trimming shortened V by 5 bases and J by 5 bases, and 9 bases separated the two germline ends. CDR1 LGHDT and CDR2 YNNKEL come from the germline V gene (reference sequence). The CDR3 has 12 amino acids. The CDR3 region is CASSTWGTEAFF. The CDR3 nucleotides are TGTGCCAGCAGCACCTGGGGTACTGAAGCTTTCTTT.

This chain uses TRBV12-5 with TRBJ2-3; D remains unclear. The germline CDR1 and CDR2 sequences are LGHNT and FRNRAP. Between the trimmed V and J ends, which lost 6 bases and 6 bases, there was a span of 10 bases. The CDR3 covers 12 residues. The CDR3 DNA reads TGTGCTAGTGGCTCAAAAGGCGATACGCAGTATTTT. Protein sequence: CASGSKGDTQYF.

This chain connects TRBV3-1 (or the pseudogene TRBV3-2) to TRBJ2-2; TRBD1 might be the D (6 bases). This CDR3 region has 21 residues. Looked up from germline, CDR1 is LGHDT and CDR2 is YNNKEL (reference sequence). V was pared by 0 bases and J by 6 bases, with 29 bases between. The CDR3 reads CASSQDDRRNRDLGSAGELFF. CDR3 bases: TGTGCCAGCAGCCAAGATGATCGTCGTAACAGGGATTTAGGATCGGCCGGGGAGCTGTTTTTT.

This chain joins TRBV6-1 and TRBJ2-5; TRBD2 matches at 12 bases. CDR1 is MNHNS and CDR2 is SASEGT in the germline V gene. V shed 4 bases and J 0 bases; nucleotides not matched to a gene: 6. The CDR3 has 17 amino acids. For the CDR3, the DNA is TGTGCCAGCAGTGGACTAGCGGGGGCCCTTTACCAAGAGACCCAGTACTTC. Its translation is CASSGLAGALYQETQYF.

The V and J genes are TRBV6-1 and TRBJ1-1, with unresolved D. The V end was cut by 5 bases, the J end by 4 bases, with 8 bases between. The CDR3 runs 12 residues. The germline gives CDR1 MNHNS, CDR2 SASEGT. The CDR3 is CASSPFSTEAFF. DNA of the CDR3: TGTGCCAGCAGTCCTTTCAGCACTGAAGCTTTCTTT.

The gene calls are TRBV28 and TRBJ1-1; 12 positions agree with TRBD1. Germline CDR1 and CDR2: MDHEN and SYDVKM. With 8 bases clipped from V and 0 bases from J, the junction kept 16 bases outside the gene matches. The CDR3 consists of 19 residues. The CDR3 DNA reads as TGTGCCAGCCCACCGGGACAGGGGGCGCGGAGTTTCGTGAACACTGAAGCTTTCTTT. It is translated as CASPPGQGARSFVNTEAFF.

V and J are TRBV15 and TRBJ1-2; 10 positions agree with TRBD1. The J segment lost 5 bases and the V segment lost 0 bases, leaving 3 bases of the junction unmatched. CDR3 length equals 15 residues. Per germline, CDR1 LNHNV and CDR2 YYDKDF (reference sequence). CDR3 DNA: TGTGCCACCAGCAGAGAGACAGGGGGCGGGTATGGCTACACCTTC. Protein sequence: CATSRETGGGYGYTF.

The V and J genes are TRBV10-3 and TRBJ2-7, with 11 bases matching TRBD1. Trimming took 6 bases from V and 3 from J; bases not matched to a gene: 7. There are 15 residues in the CDR3. Germline values: CDR1 ENHRY, CDR2 SYGVKD. CDR3 sequence: CAIRRGQGELYEQYF. The CDR3 DNA follows: TGTGCCATCAGGAGGGGACAGGGGGAGCTCTACGAGCAGTACTTC.

The rearrangement joins TRBV27 to TRBJ2-7; maybe TRBD1 (5 bases). From germline, CDR1 is MNHEY and CDR2 SMNVEV (reference sequence). V lost 4 bases and J lost 6, with 10 bases in between. The length of the CDR3 is 12 residues. The CDR3 bases are TGTGCCAGCAGTTCGGACACTGTCGAGCAGTACTTC. Translated: CASSSDTVEQYF.

This sequence joins TRBV2 and TRBJ1-4; D call uncertain. CDR1 is SNHLY and CDR2 is FYNNEI in the germline V gene. The germline V and J ends were trimmed by 6 bases and 6 bases, with 14 bases remaining between them. CDR3 size: 14 residues. CDR3 in amino acids: CASSQTRQDEKLFF. The CDR3 region has the DNA TGTGCCAGCAGCCAGACACGGCAGGATGAAAAACTGTTTTTT.

This chain uses TRBV24-1 with TRBJ1-3; tentative D call: TRBD1 (5 bases). Germline V gene data show CDR1 as KGHDR and CDR2 as SFDVKD. The CDR3 sequence is 15 residues long. Between the trimmed V and J ends, which lost 2 bases and 0 bases, there was a span of 7 bases. CDR3 sequence (DNA): TGTGCCACCAGTGATTCAGGGTCCTCTGGAAACACCATATATTTT. This encodes CATSDSGSSGNTIYF.

The sample holds one count of this clone. The chain couples TRBV24-1 to TRBJ2-1; the match to TRBD2 covers 11 bases. Unmatched junction bases numbered 3, after V lost 8 bases and J lost 1 base. The CDR3 length is 15 residues. The V gene's germline CDR1 is KGHDR and CDR2 SFDVKD. As DNA, the CDR3 is TGTGCCACCAACGTAGCGGGAGGGTCCTACAATGAGCAGTTCTTC. This encodes CATNVAGGSYNEQFF.

The V call is TRBV5-1, the J call TRBJ2-7; no reliable D call. CDR1 and CDR2 from the germline V gene are SGHRS and YFSETQ. V was trimmed by 3 bases and J by 7 bases, leaving 11 bases between them. This CDR3 is built from 12 residues. In DNA form, the CDR3 reads TGCGCCAGCAGCTCCCCCGGTTATGAGCAGTACTTC. It yields the protein CASSSPGYEQYF.

The chain has TRBV3-1 (or the pseudogene TRBV3-2) and TRBJ2-3, with D hard to call. The V gene's germline CDR1 is LGHDT and CDR2 YNNKEL (reference sequence). This CDR3 contains 11 residues. The V end lost 5 bases, the J end lost 2 bases, and 2 bases lay between the germline ends. This CDR3 is CASSITDTQYF. As DNA, the CDR3 is TGTGCCAGCAGCATCACAGATACGCAGTATTTT.

V usage is TRBV3-1 (or the pseudogene TRBV3-2) and J usage is TRBJ2-1, with 7 bases fitting TRBD2. From germline, CDR1 is LGHDT and CDR2 YNNKEL (reference sequence). This CDR3 has 15 amino acids. V trimming: 0 bases; J trimming: 8 bases; junction bases outside the gene matches: 7. CDR3 DNA: TGTGCCAGCAGCCAAGACTGGACTAGTCCTGATGAGCAGTTCTTC. Encoded protein: CASSQDWTSPDEQFF.

The chain couples TRBV7-8 to TRBJ1-5; TRBD1 matches at 8 bases. The CDR3 is 19 residues long. From germline, CDR1 is SGHVS and CDR2 FQNEAQ. J was trimmed by 0 bases and V by 3 bases; bases with no gene match: 13. DNA for the CDR3: TGTGCCAGCAGCTTCTACGGGAGGCAGGGGGCAGGTAGCAATCAGCCCCAGCATTTT. As protein: CASSFYGRQGAGSNQPQHF. The whole variable domain, filled in from reference TRBV7-8 and TRBJ1-5, reads GAGVSQSPRYKVAKRGQDVALRCDPISGHVSLFWYQQALGQGPEFLTYFQNEAQLDKSGLPSDRFFAERPEGSVSTLKIQRTQQEDSAVYLCASSFYGRQGAGSNQPQHFGDGTRLSIL.

This clone showed up just once. The chain links TRBV27 to TRBJ2-7; TRBD2 matches 7 bases. Unmatched junction bases numbered 6, after V lost 4 bases and J lost 6 bases. Germline-derived CDR1 and CDR2 are MNHEY and SMNVEV (reference sequence). The CDR3 extends over 13 amino acids. CDR3 coding DNA: TGTGCCAGCAGTTCAGCTAGCGGTCTCGAGCAGTACTTC. This sequence encodes CASSSASGLEQYF.